The 32 T cell receptor beta chains listed next were all sequenced from one sample in a study of shared clonotypes between healthy human individuals. Sequencing used immunoSEQ multiplex PCR; TCRdb keeps in-frame clones, though not all of them. The sample shows about 2.1 million clones, around 93% of them seen only once. The naive CD8 subset, CD45RO-negative cells positively selected for CCR7, excluded terminally differentiated effector memory CD45RA+ cells. The material sequenced was naive CD8+ T cells from PBMCs. These TCRs come from a man aged 18 to 29 in good health. Some clones in this sample may be carry-over from other donors' samples.

The gene calls are TRBV11-1 and TRBJ2-7; D is possibly TRBD1 (6 bases). Germline loops: CDR1 SGHAT, CDR2 FQDESV (reference sequence). This CDR3 contains 13 residues. Trimming pared 3 bases from V and 3 bases from J, leaving 9 bases between. DNA of the CDR3: TGTGCCAGCAGCTTTTCACAGGGCTACGAGCAGTACTTC. Residues: CASSFSQGYEQYF.

V gene TRBV27 combines with J gene TRBJ1-3, with D maybe TRBD1 (5 bases). This CDR3 spans 14 amino acids. Germline CDR1 reads MNHEY; CDR2 reads SMNVEV (reference sequence). Between the trimmed V and J ends, which lost 4 bases and 2 bases, there was a span of 9 bases. CDR3 loop: CASSWDGTGNTIYF. CDR3 bases: TGTGCCAGCAGTTGGGACGGCACTGGAAACACCATATATTTT.

The chain combines TRBV19 with TRBJ2-2; 7 nucleotides line up with TRBD2. V lost 5 bases, J lost 4 bases, and 10 bases stayed unmatched. The CDR3 consists of 16 residues. Germline CDR1 and CDR2: LNHDA and SQIVND (reference sequence). In DNA form, the CDR3 reads TGTGCCAGTAGTGGGAGGGAGGGACCTCGCACCGGGGAGCTGTTTTTT. It translates to CASSGREGPRTGELFF. Full variable domain (outside the CDR3, taken from reference TRBV19 and TRBJ2-2): DGGITQSPKYLFRKEGQNVTLSCEQNLNHDAMYWYRQDPGQGLRLIYYSQIVNDFQKGDIAEGYSVSREKKESFPLTVTSAQKNPTAFYLCASSGREGPRTGELFFGEGSRLTVL.

Regarding this clone: Other DNA sequences in this specimen translate into the identical CDR3. This rearrangement joins TRBV7-9 to TRBJ2-7; D is ambiguous. This CDR3 has 13 amino acids. Germline lookup yields CDR1 SEHNR and CDR2 FQNEAQ (reference sequence). V dropped 1 base and J dropped 4 bases, with 8 bases sitting between them. The CDR3 sequence: CASSLGTEYEQYF. CDR3 DNA: TGTGCCAGCAGCTTAGGGACGGAATACGAGCAGTACTTC.

In this sample, this clone turned up once. A read error is possible here, since a much larger clone lies one base away. Additional DNA sequences in this sample encode the identical CDR3. The chain couples TRBV19 to TRBJ2-2; D is ambiguous. V lost 2 bases and J lost 1, with 5 bases in between. Germline V gives CDR1 LNHDA, CDR2 SQIVND (reference sequence). The CDR3 length is 14 residues. CDR3 sequence reads: CASSILGNTGELFF. CDR3 sequence (DNA): TGTGCCAGTAGTATACTAGGGAACACCGGGGAGCTGTTTTTT.

V is TRBV27 and J is TRBJ2-1; D may be TRBD2 (5 bases). This CDR3 contains 15 residues. V lost 7 bases, J lost 0 bases, and 13 bases lay in between. Germline CDR1 is MNHEY and CDR2 is SMNVEV (reference sequence). The CDR3: CASNQGSGSYNEQFF. The CDR3 DNA reads as TGTGCCAGCAACCAAGGGAGCGGCTCCTACAATGAGCAGTTCTTC.

The chain has TRBV29-1 and TRBJ2-2, with 10 nucleotides matching TRBD2. This CDR3 spans 18 amino acids. The junction had 9 bases not matched to a gene; V was cut back by 0 bases and J by 2 bases. Germline assignment: CDR1 SQVTM and CDR2 ANQGSEA. CDR3 sequence (DNA): TGCAGCGTTGAAGATCCTCTGACTAGCGGGTTAAACACCGGGGAGCTGTTTTTT. Its protein is CSVEDPLTSGLNTGELFF.

The rearrangement links TRBV27 to TRBJ2-1; 8 nucleotides match TRBD1. The CDR3 has 17 amino acids. V gave up 5 bases and J gave up 0 bases; unmatched junction bases: 9. CDR1 is MNHEY, CDR2 SMNVEV, per germline (reference sequence). The CDR3 region is CASSTARQGSSYNEQFF. CDR3 in DNA: TGTGCCAGCAGTACCGCCCGACAGGGGAGCTCCTACAATGAGCAGTTCTTC.

The CDR3: CSARTIHLSGRYNEQFF. CDR3 in DNA: TGCAGCGCTCGTACAATACACCTTAGCGGGAGGTACAATGAGCAGTTCTTC. The chain joins TRBV29-1 to TRBJ2-1, with 10 bases identical to TRBD2. Germline lookup yields CDR1 SQVTM and CDR2 ANQGSEA. V gave up 7 bases and J gave up 4 bases; unmatched junction bases: 16. The CDR3 length is 17 residues.

This clone appeared a single time. Here the CDR3 reads CASSLTENTGELFF. The CDR3 DNA is TGTGCCAGCAGTCTGACAGAGAACACCGGGGAGCTGTTTTTT. The genes are TRBV25-1 and TRBJ2-2, with TRBD1 as a possible D gene (5 bases). Trimming pared 5 bases from V and 1 base from J, leaving 8 bases between. The CDR3 sequence is 14 residues long. Germline assignment: CDR1 MGHDK and CDR2 SYGVNS.

The V and J genes are TRBV11-2 and TRBJ2-3; a weak D match, TRBD1 (6 bases). The CDR3 contains 13 residues. Germline CDR1 and CDR2: SGHAT and FQNNGV. Trimming pared 10 bases from V and 2 bases from J, leaving 13 bases between. The DNA for the CDR3 is TGTGCCACCAAAGGACAGCTCACAGATACGCAGTATTTT. Its translation: CATKGQLTDTQYF.

CDR3 bases: TGTGCCAGCAGCGTAGGGGGTTTTGGAGATCAGCCCCAGCATTTT. It specifies CASSVGGFGDQPQHF. The J gene is TRBJ1-5, the V gene TRBV9, with D hard to call. This CDR3 has 15 residues. V gave up 0 bases and J gave up 5 bases, with 12 bases separating them. Germline V gene lookup returns CDR1 SGDLS and CDR2 YYNGEE.

This clone was picked up a small number of times. Other nucleotide sequences from this sample produce the same CDR3. The rearrangement links TRBV4-3 to TRBJ2-1, with TRBD2 matching over 8 bases. The CDR3 has 16 residues. The junction had 2 bases not matched to a gene; V was cut back by 1 base and J by 0 bases. Germline lookup yields CDR1 LGHNA and CDR2 YSLEER. CDR3 amino acids: CASSQVAGSSYNEQFF. DNA of the CDR3: TGCGCCAGCAGCCAAGTAGCGGGAAGCTCCTACAATGAGCAGTTCTTC.

V is TRBV10-3 and J is TRBJ2-1, with 7 bases fitting TRBD2. Trimming at V came to 0 bases and at J to 0 bases, leaving 5 bases not matched to a gene. The CDR3 covers 17 residues. In germline, CDR1 is ENHRY, CDR2 SYGVKD. CDR3 coding DNA: TGTGCCATCAGTGAGTCTTTGCGGGAGAGCTCCTACAATGAGCAGTTCTTC. Amino acids: CAISESLRESSYNEQFF.

V and J are TRBV4-1 and TRBJ2-7; 7 bases line up with TRBD2. CDR1 is MGHRA, CDR2 YSYEKL, per germline. The CDR3 totals 14 residues. The junction had 7 bases not matched to a gene; V was cut back by 3 bases and J by 5 bases. CDR3 residues: CASSQPGEGHEQYF. The CDR3 DNA follows: TGCGCCAGCAGCCAGCCTGGGGAGGGTCACGAGCAGTACTTC.

The chain combines TRBV7-2 with TRBJ2-3; 12 bases agree with TRBD2. V lost 1 base, J lost 5 bases, and 4 bases stayed unmatched. The CDR3 is made up of 16 amino acids. Germline-derived CDR1 and CDR2 are SGHTA and FQGNSA. CDR3 sequence (DNA): TGTGCCAGCAGCTTAGGTCTAGCGGGAGGGGTAGATACGCAGTATTTT. The encoded protein is CASSLGLAGGVDTQYF. Looking up the rest from reference TRBV7-2 and TRBJ2-3 gives the full variable domain: GAGVSQSPSNKVTEKGKDVELRCDPISGHTALYWYRQSLGQGLEFLIYFQGNSAPDKSGLPSDRFSAERTGGSVSTLTIQRTQQEDSAVYLCASSLGLAGGVDTQYFGPGTRLTVL.

This chain uses TRBV10-3 with TRBJ2-7; no definite D call. Trimming cost V 2 bases and J 1 base, with 9 bases left between them. CDR1 is ENHRY and CDR2 is SYGVKD in the germline V gene. CDR3 size: 14 residues. The CDR3 spells CAISEPRVSYEQYF. The CDR3 DNA reads as TGTGCCATCAGTGAGCCTAGGGTATCCTACGAGCAGTACTTC.

The chain is built from TRBV14 and TRBJ2-7, with 14 bases aligning to TRBD2. The V and J ends lost 4 bases and 12 bases, in that order; junction bases with no gene match: 5. Germline V gives CDR1 SGHDN, CDR2 FVKESK. CDR3 length: 13 residues. For the CDR3, the DNA is TGTGCCAGCAGCCCGGGACTAGCGGGAGCGGTGTACTTC. Translation gives CASSPGLAGAVYF.

The chain has TRBV6-1 and TRBJ2-7; 7 bases align to TRBD2. CDR1 is MNHNS, CDR2 SASEGT, per germline. With V trimmed by 1 base and J by 2 bases, 5 bases remained unmatched. The CDR3 totals 15 residues. For the CDR3, the DNA is TGTGCCAGCAGTGAAGAGGCTAGCGGTGCCTACGAGCAGTACTTC. As protein: CASSEEASGAYEQYF.

J is TRBJ2-1 and V is TRBV4-2; 13 bases map to TRBD2. The V segment lost 0 bases and the J segment 4 bases; nucleotides outside the gene matches: 6. Germline CDR1 reads LGHNA; CDR2 reads YNFKEQ. This CDR3 comprises 18 residues. This CDR3 reads CASSQDNLGLAGYNEQFF. CDR3 nucleotides: TGTGCCAGCAGCCAAGATAATTTGGGACTAGCGGGATACAATGAGCAGTTCTTC.

The chain links TRBV7-6 to TRBJ1-2; possible D gene TRBD1, 5 bases. CDR3 length: 16 residues. The V gene lost 1 base and the J gene lost 4 bases, with 16 bases spanning the gap. In germline, CDR1 is SGHVS, CDR2 FNYEAQ. CDR3 DNA sequence: TGTGCCAGCAGCTTAGGGGGGGTCGGATCGGCCTATGGCTACACCTTC. Its protein product is CASSLGGVGSAYGYTF. The whole variable domain, remainder taken from reference TRBV7-6 and TRBJ1-2, is GAGVSQSPRYKVTKRGQDVALRCDPISGHVSLYWYRQALGQGPEFLTYFNYEAQQDKSGLPNDRFSAERPEGSISTLTIQRTEQRDSAMYRCASSLGGVGSAYGYTFGSGTRLTVV.

This clone was found once. The chain has TRBV6-6 and TRBJ1-1; D gene uncertain. Trimming shortened V by 4 bases and J by 2 bases, and 17 bases separated the two germline ends. Per germline, CDR1 MNHNY and CDR2 SVGAGI (reference sequence). The CDR3 covers 16 residues. The CDR3: CASSSPPSAINTEAFF. The CDR3 nucleotides are TGTGCCAGCAGTTCTCCCCCCTCAGCGATCAACACTGAAGCTTTCTTT.

Details on this clone: Distinct nucleotide sequences in the sample also encode this CDR3. This chain uses TRBV11-2 with TRBJ2-1; D gene unclear. Germline CDR1 SGHAT, CDR2 FQNNGV. This CDR3 contains 13 residues. Trimming shortened V by 2 bases and J by 1 base, and 3 bases separated the two germline ends. CDR3 sequence: CASSLPSYNEQFF. DNA of the CDR3: TGTGCCAGCAGCTTACCGTCCTACAATGAGCAGTTCTTC.

A few counts support this clone. The chain carries TRBV14 and TRBJ2-3; TRBD1 aligns across 7 bases. Germline assignment: CDR1 SGHDN and CDR2 FVKESK. This CDR3 comprises 14 residues. V lost 5 bases, J lost 2 bases, and 4 bases stayed unmatched. CDR3: CASSKTGYTDTQYF. The DNA for the CDR3 is TGTGCCAGCAGCAAGACAGGGTACACAGATACGCAGTATTTT. The variable domain in full, completed from reference TRBV14 and TRBJ2-3, reads EAGVTQFPSHSVIEKGQTVTLRCDPISGHDNLYWYRRVMGKEIKFLLHFVKESKQDESGMPNNRFLAERTGGTYSTLKVQPAELEDSGVYFCASSKTGYTDTQYFGPGTRLTVL.

The chain links TRBV27 to TRBJ2-7; perhaps TRBD1 as D (6 bases). Per the germline V gene, CDR1 is MNHEY and CDR2 is SMNVEV (reference sequence). This CDR3 contains 19 residues. With 5 bases removed from V and 4 bases from J, the gap between germline ends came to 30 bases. DNA for the CDR3: TGTGCCAGCAGTCCTTCACAGGGTCTTCCGCCCCCTTACCTTTACGAGCAGTACTTC. It specifies CASSPSQGLPPPYLYEQYF.

With respect to this clone: Within the sample, other DNA sequences also encode this same CDR3. The chain joins TRBV9 to TRBJ1-1; a possible D gene is TRBD1 (5 bases). CDR1 and CDR2 (germline): SGDLS, YYNGEE. Between the trimmed V and J ends, which lost 0 bases and 1 base, there was a span of 10 bases. CDR3 length: 15 residues. CDR3 loop: CASSVAGTANTEAFF. The CDR3 nucleotides are TGTGCCAGCAGCGTAGCGGGGACGGCGAACACTGAAGCTTTCTTT.

The chain is built from TRBV14 and TRBJ2-1; 7 bases line up with TRBD1. The J segment lost 4 bases and the V segment lost 0 bases, leaving 9 bases of the junction unmatched. Germline V CDR1 and CDR2: SGHDN, FVKESK. This CDR3 is built from 17 residues. CDR3 DNA: TGTGCCAGCAGCCAAGAGTGGAGAGGACAGGTATACAATGAGCAGTTCTTC. Its translation: CASSQEWRGQVYNEQFF.

V and J are TRBV11-2 and TRBJ1-4; possible D gene TRBD1, 6 bases. The length of the CDR3 is 19 residues. Germline CDR1 and CDR2: SGHAT and FQNNGV. Trimming cost V 2 bases and J 0 bases, with 19 bases left between them. The CDR3 coding sequence is TGTGCCAGCAGCTTAATAAGGACAGCTTATTCAACAACTAATGAAAAACTGTTTTTT. Translation gives CASSLIRTAYSTTNEKLFF.

This clone was recorded once. Other DNA variants within this sample encode the same CDR3. DNA of the CDR3: TGTGCCAGCAGTGAAGCGGGCTTAAACACTGAAGCTTTCTTT. As protein: CASSEAGLNTEAFF. The gene calls are TRBV6-1 and TRBJ1-1; D gene uncertain. Trimming took 0 bases from V and 2 from J, leaving 7 bases between them. The CDR3 loop spans 14 amino acids. Looked up from germline, CDR1 is MNHNS and CDR2 is SASEGT.

The CDR3 sequence: CAISDEGSGANVLTF. The CDR3 DNA follows: TGTGCCATCAGCGACGAGGGATCTGGGGCCAACGTCCTGACTTTC. The chain carries TRBV10-3 and TRBJ2-6; D is possibly TRBD2 (5 bases). V was pared by 6 bases and J by 1 base, with 10 bases between. The length of the CDR3 is 15 residues. The germline gives CDR1 ENHRY, CDR2 SYGVKD.

The chain is built from TRBV11-2 and TRBJ2-5; possibly TRBD1 for D (5 bases). Trimming left V 0 bases short and J 2 bases short, with 7 bases between. This CDR3 region has 14 residues. CDR1 and CDR2 (germline): SGHAT, FQNNGV. CDR3 DNA: TGTGCCAGCAGCTTAGATACAGGTCAAGAGACCCAGTACTTC. Translating it yields CASSLDTGQETQYF.

CDR3 DNA: TGTGCCAGCAAAGGCGCCGCAACTAATGAAAAACTGTTTTTT. Translating it yields CASKGAATNEKLFF. The chain couples TRBV2 to TRBJ1-4; D remains ambiguous. Germline lookup yields CDR1 SNHLY and CDR2 FYNNEI. The CDR3 totals 14 residues. V lost 7 bases and J lost 0, with 9 bases in between. The full variable domain, completed using reference TRBV2 and TRBJ1-4, is EPEVTQTPSHQVTQMGQEVILRCVPISNHLYFYWYRQILGQKVEFLVSFYNNEISEKSEIFDDQFSVERPDGSNFTLKIRSTKLEDSAMYFCASKGAATNEKLFFGSGTQLSVL.